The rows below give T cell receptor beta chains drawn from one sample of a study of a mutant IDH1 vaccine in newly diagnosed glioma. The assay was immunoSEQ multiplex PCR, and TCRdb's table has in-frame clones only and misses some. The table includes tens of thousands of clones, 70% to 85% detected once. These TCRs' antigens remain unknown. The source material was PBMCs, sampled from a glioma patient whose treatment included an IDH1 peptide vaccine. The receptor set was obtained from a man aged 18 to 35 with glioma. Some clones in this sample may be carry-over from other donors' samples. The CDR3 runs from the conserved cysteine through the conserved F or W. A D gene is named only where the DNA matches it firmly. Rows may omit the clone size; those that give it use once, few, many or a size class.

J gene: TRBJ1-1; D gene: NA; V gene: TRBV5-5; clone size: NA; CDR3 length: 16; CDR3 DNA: TGTGCCAGCAGCCCACCCCTGACCCGGCGGAACACTGAAGCTTTCTTT; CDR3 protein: CASSPPLTRRNTEAFF
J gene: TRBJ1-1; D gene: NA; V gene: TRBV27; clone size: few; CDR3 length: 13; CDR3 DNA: TGTGCCAGCAGTCCCGTCTGGGGCACTGAAGCTTTCTTT; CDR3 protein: CASSPVWGTEAFF
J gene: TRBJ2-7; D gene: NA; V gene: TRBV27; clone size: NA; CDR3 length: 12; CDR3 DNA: TGTGCCAGCAGCCCCGGGTCTTACGAGCAGTACTTC; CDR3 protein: CASSPGSYEQYF
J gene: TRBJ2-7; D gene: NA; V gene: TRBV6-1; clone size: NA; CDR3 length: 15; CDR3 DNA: TGTGCCAGCAGTGACCCGTGGGGACCTACGGGCGAGCAGTACTTC; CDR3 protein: CASSDPWGPTGEQYF
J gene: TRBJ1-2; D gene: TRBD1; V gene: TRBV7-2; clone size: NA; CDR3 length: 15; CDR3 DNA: TGTGCCAGCAGCTTCAACAGGGGAGAGCTTTATGGCTACACCTTC; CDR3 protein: CASSFNRGELYGYTF
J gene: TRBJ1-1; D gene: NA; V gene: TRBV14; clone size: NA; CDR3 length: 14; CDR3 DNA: TGTGCCAGCAGCCAACAGTTCGGTGCCACTGAAGCTTTCTTT; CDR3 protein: CASSQQFGATEAFF
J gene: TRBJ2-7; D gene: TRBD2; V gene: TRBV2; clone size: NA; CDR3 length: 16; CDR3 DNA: TGTGCCAATACCCCCATGGGGCGGGGGACCTCCTACGAGCAGTACTTC; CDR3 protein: CANTPMGRGTSYEQYF
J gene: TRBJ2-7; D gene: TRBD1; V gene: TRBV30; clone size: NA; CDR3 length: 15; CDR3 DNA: TGTGCCTGGAGGGACTGGGCAGGGGGAAGCGCCGAGCAGTACTTC; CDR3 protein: CAWRDWAGGSAEQYF
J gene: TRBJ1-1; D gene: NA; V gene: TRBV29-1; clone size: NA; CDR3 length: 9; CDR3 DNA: TGCAGCGTGTACCCCGAAGCTTTCTTT; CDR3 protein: CSVYPEAFF
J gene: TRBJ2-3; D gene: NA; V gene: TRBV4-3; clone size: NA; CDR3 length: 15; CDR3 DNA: TGCGCCAGCAGCCAAGAGGGGGGGGCAGCAGATACGCAGTATTTT; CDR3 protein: CASSQEGGAADTQYF
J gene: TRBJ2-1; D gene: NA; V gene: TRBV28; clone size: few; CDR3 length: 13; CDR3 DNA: TGTGCCAGCAGTTTAGGCAGGGGGAGGGAGCAGTTCTTC; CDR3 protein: CASSLGRGREQFF
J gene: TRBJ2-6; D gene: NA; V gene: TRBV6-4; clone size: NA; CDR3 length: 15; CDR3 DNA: TGTGCCAGCAGTGAGGGGGACTCTGGGGCCAACGTCCTGACTTTC; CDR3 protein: CASSEGDSGANVLTF
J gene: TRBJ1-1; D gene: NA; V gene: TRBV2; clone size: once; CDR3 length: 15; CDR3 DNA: TGTGCCAGCAGTCTTAGGACAGACTCCGACACTGAAGCTTTCTTT; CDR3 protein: CASSLRTDSDTEAFF
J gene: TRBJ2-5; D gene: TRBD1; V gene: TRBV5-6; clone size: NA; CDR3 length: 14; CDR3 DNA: TGTGCCAGCAGCTTTGGACAGGGGGCGAAGACCCAGTACTTC; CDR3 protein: CASSFGQGAKTQYF
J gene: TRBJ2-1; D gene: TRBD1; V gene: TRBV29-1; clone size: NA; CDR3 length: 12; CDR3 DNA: TGCAGCGCTGACAGGGTCTACAATGAGCAGTTCTTC; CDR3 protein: CSADRVYNEQFF
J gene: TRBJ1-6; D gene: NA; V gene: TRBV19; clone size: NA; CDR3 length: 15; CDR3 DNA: TGTGCCAGTAGTATTGTGGCTGGTGTCGAGGCACCCCTCCACTTT; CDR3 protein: CASSIVAGVEAPLHF
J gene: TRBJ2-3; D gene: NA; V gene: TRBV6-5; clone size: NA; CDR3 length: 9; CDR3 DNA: TGTGCCAGCACCGATACGCAGTATTTT; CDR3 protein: CASTDTQYF
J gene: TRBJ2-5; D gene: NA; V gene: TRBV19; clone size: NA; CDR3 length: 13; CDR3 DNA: TGTGCCAGTAGTATAGAAGGGTCGGGGACCCAGTACTTC; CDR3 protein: CASSIEGSGTQYF
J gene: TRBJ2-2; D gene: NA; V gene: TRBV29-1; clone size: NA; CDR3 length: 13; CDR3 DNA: TGCAGCGTTGTCCGCTTCAACACCGGGGAGCTGTTTTTT; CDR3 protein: CSVVRFNTGELFF
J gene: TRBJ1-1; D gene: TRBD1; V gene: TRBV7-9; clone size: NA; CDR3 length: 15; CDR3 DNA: TGTGCCAGCACGCGAACCGGGACAGGGAGGACTGAAGCTTTCTTT; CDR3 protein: CASTRTGTGRTEAFF
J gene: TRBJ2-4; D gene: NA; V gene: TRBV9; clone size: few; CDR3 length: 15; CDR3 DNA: TGTGCCAGCAGCGTAGGGACCTTGGGGGGAAACATTCAGTACTTC; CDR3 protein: CASSVGTLGGNIQYF
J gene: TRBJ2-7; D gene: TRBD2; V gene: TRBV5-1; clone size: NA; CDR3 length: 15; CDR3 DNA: TGCGCCAGCAGCATCCGGGGGGGGGTTGCCTACGAGCAGTACTTC; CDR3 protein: CASSIRGGVAYEQYF
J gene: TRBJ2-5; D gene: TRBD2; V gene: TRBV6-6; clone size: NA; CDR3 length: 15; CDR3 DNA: TGTGCCAGCAGTTACCGGAAGGGAGGGATTGAGACCCAGTACTTC; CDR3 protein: CASSYRKGGIETQYF
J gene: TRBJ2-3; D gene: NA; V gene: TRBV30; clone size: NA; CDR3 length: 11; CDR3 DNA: TGTGCCTGGAGTACTCAGAATACGCAGTATTTT; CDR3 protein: CAWSTQNTQYF
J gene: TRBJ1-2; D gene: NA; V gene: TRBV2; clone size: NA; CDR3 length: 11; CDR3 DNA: TGTGCCAGCAGTGCCCTTGATGGCTACACCTTC; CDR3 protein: CASSALDGYTF
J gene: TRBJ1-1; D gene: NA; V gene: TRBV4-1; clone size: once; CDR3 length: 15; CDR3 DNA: TGCGCCAGCAGCCGAGAGGGCGCAGGGCGGACTGAAGCTTTCTTT; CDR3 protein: CASSREGAGRTEAFF
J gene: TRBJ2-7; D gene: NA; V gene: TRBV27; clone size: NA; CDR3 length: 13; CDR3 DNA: TGTGCCAGCAGCTCCCCGAGCTCCTACGAGCAGTACTTC; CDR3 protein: CASSSPSSYEQYF
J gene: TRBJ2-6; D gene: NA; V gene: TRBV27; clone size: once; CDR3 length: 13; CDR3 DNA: TGTGCCAGCAGCCTAAGGGGGGCCAACGTCCTGACTTTC; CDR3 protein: CASSLRGANVLTF
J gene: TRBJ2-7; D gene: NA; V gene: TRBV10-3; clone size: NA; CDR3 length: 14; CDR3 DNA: TGTGCCATCCGGCGAGGGGACCCTCCCTACGAGCAGTACTTC; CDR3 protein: CAIRRGDPPYEQYF
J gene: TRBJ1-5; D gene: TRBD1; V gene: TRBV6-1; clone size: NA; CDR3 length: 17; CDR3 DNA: TGTGCCAGCAGTGCCTACAGGGGCCTCAAAATGGATCAGCCCCAGCATTTT; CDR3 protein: CASSAYRGLKMDQPQHF
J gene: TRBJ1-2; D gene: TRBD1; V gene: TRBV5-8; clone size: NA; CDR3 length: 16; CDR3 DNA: TGTGCCAGCAGCCCGAGGGATCGGGGGGACAGAGAATTCTACACCTTC; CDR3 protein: CASSPRDRGDREFYTF
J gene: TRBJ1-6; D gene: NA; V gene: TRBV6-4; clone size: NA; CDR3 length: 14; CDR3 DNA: TGTGCCAGCAGTCGAGCATCGATTAATTCACCCCTCCACTTT; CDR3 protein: CASSRASINSPLHF
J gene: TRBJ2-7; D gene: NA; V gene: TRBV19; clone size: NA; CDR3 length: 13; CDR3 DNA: TGTGCCAGTAGTTCTCGGGTCATCCACGAGCAGTACTTC; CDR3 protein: CASSSRVIHEQYF
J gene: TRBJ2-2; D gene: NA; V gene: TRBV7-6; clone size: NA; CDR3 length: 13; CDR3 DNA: TGTGCCAGCAGACTAAACTCAGGGGGGGAGCTGTTTTTT; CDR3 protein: CASRLNSGGELFF
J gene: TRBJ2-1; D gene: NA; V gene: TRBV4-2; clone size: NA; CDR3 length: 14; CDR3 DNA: TGTGCCAGCAGCCATGGCGGGGGCCCCAATGAGCAGTTCTTC; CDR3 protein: CASSHGGGPNEQFF
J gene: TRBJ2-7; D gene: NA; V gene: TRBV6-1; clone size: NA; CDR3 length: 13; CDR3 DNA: TGTGCCAGCAGTGAAACAGGGAACTACGAGCAGTACTTC; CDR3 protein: CASSETGNYEQYF
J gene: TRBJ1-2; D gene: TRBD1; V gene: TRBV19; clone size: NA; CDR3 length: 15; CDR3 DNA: TGTGCCAGTAGTACTCGGACAGGGCCGCTCTATGGCTACACCTTC; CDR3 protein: CASSTRTGPLYGYTF
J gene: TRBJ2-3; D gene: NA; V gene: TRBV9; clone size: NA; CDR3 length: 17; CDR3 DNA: TGTGCCAGCAGCGTAGCTCCCGCAGGGAAGGGGACAGATACGCAGTATTTT; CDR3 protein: CASSVAPAGKGTDTQYF
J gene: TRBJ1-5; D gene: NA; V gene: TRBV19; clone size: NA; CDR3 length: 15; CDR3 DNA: TGTGCCAGTAGTATAGATAGTTTGCGAGGTCAGCCCCAGCATTTT; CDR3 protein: CASSIDSLRGQPQHF
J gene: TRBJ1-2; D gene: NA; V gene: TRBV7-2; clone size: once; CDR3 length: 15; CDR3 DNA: TGTGCCAGCAGCTTAGTCTGGGATGCTAACTATGGCTACACCTTC; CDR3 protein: CASSLVWDANYGYTF
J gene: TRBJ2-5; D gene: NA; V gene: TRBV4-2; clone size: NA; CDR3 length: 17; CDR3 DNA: TGTGCCAGCAGCCAAGGCGCTCACGGGAGCGCGCAAGAGACCCAGTACTTC; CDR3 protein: CASSQGAHGSAQETQYF
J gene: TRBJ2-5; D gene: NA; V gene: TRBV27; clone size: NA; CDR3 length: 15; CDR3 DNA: TGTGCCAGCAGTCCCTCCGGTGGGGCCGGGGGGACCCAGTACTTC; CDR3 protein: CASSPSGGAGGTQYF
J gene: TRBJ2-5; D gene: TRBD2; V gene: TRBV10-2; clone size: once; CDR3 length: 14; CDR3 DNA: TGCGCCAGCGGCAGCGGGAGGATCCAAGAGACCCAGTACTTC; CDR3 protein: CASGSGRIQETQYF